The sequence of this TCR beta chain was determined in a study of immune cell composition in non-small cell lung cancer. Here immunoSEQ multiplex PCR was the method, and the copy in TCRdb shows in-frame clones only, minus some. The sample has approximately 5,000 clones, less than 75% seen once. In this sample, this clone turned up a few times. The CDR3 extends over 16 amino acids. Germline V gene sequence: CDR1 SGDLS, CDR2 YYNGEE. Trimming left V 4 bases short and J 2 bases short, with 15 bases between. The clonotype was recovered from a human donor with non-small cell lung cancer. The rearrangement links TRBV9 to TRBJ1-4; possibly TRBD1 for D (6 bases). Specimen: lung tumor tissue. The CDR3 DNA is TGTGCCAGCAGCCCCCGGGGGGCGCTGACTAATGAAAAACTGTTTTTT. This gives the protein CASSPRGALTNEKLFF.